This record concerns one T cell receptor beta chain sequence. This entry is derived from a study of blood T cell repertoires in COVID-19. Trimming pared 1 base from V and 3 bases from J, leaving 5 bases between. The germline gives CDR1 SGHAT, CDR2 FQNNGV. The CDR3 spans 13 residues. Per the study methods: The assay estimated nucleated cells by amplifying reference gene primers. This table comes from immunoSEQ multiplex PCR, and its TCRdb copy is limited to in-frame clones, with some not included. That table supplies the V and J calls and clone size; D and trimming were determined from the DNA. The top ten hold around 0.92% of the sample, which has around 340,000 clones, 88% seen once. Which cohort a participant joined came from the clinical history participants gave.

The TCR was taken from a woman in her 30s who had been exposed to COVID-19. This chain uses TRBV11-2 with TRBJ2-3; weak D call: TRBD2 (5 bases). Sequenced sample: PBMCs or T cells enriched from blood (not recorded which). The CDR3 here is CASSLGETDTQYF. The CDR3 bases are TGTGCCAGCAGCTTAGGGGAGACAGATACGCAGTATTTT.